This T cell receptor beta chain was documented in a study of CD8+CD57+ T cells in acquired aplastic anemia. Study at large: Healthy donor CD4+ samples were sequenced to a depth that averaged about 11 million reads. Study conclusions and caveats: Patients versus controls showed no significant CD8+ Simpson's diversity difference. Overlapping CD8+ CDR3 repertoires of patients and controls contained about 27 shared sequences.

Note on this clonotype: Its target is unknown.

Investigators profiled TCR beta VDJ and CDR3 from genomic DNA template. TCRdb reprocessed the reads with MiXCR, giving one entry per CDR3 protein. Of about 160,000 distinct CDR3 sequences listed, about 48% are singletons. The CDR3 has 15 residues. Germline loops: CDR1 KGHSH, CDR2 LQKENI. Trimming removed 5 bases from V and 4 bases from J, with 18 bases in between. The chain has TRBV18 and TRBJ2-7, with D possibly called TRBD1 or TRBD2 (6 bases each). This clonotype was obtained from a human donor in good health. Sequencing input: sorted CD4+, CD8+, or CD8+CD57+ T cells (not recorded which) from PBMCs. This CDR3 is CASSKGGDQTYEQYF. In nucleotides, the CDR3 is TGTGCCAGCTCAAAGGGGGGAGACCAAACGTACGAGCAGTACTTC.